The sample holds many counts of the clone carrying this T cell receptor (beta chain). The authors built TCR beta libraries using iRepertoire HTBI primers and Arm-PCR of CDR3 regions. TCRdb re-analysed the multiplex PCR reads in MiXCR, keeping a single row per CDR3 protein. The repertoire consists of 440,000 or so distinct CDR3 sequences, with about 15% occurring once and the leading ten covering about 10%. The sample is drawn from a study of regulatory T cells in long-lasting Graves disease. Stated time point: newly diagnosed GD, antithyroid drugs for less than 3 months. With RNA extracted from PBMCs as input, the TCR library was made. The germline V gene encodes CDR1 MNHEY and CDR2 SVGAGI. V was shortened by 0 bases and J by 8 bases, with 13 bases between the two germline ends. The CDR3 has 14 amino acids. This same sample was also part of a study on T cells in Graves' hyperthyroidism and ophthalmopathy.

The chain has TRBV6-5 and TRBJ1-2; a possible D gene is TRBD1 (5 bases). The clonotype originates from a young woman with Graves disease. Specimen: peripheral blood mononuclear cells (PBMCs), collected at new diagnosis, from a patient treated with antithyroid drugs. CDR3 sequence (DNA): TGTGCCAGCAGTTACTCGATCGGGGCAGAGGGCTACACCTTC. This encodes CASSYSIGAEGYTF.